This is a list of T cell receptor beta chains from one sample in a study of blood T cells in healthy people across ages. Each CDR3 protein is one row after TCRdb ran MiXCR on the 5' RACE reads. The table includes roughly 1.4 million distinct CDR3 sequences, approximately 59% detected once. Sequencing used blood. The receptors here all came from a man between 18 and 29 years old in good health. Both conserved end residues are part of each CDR3. A D gene is named only where the DNA matches it firmly. Size values are once, few and many counts, or a class for expanded clones, and some rows have none.

J	V	D	size	CDR3	DNA
TRBJ2-7	TRBV10-3	TRBD2	-	CAISESAGGLYEQYF	TGTGCCATCAGTGAATCAGCGGGGGGCCTCTACGAGCAGTACTTC
TRBJ2-6	TRBV3-1	-	-	CASSPDPGANVLTF	TGTGCCAGCAGCCCCGATCCTGGGGCCAACGTCCTGACTTTC
TRBJ2-2	TRBV6-7	-	-	CASGSSFPGELFF	TGTGCCAGCGGTAGTTCCTTCCCCGGGGAGCTGTTTTTT
TRBJ2-7	TRBV20-1	TRBD2	-	CSAYEPGLGYEQYF	TGCAGTGCTTATGAACCGGGACTAGGTTACGAGCAGTACTTC
TRBJ2-5	TRBV7-2	-	-	CASSHGPYFQETQYF	TGTGCCAGCAGCCACGGACCCTACTTCCAAGAGACCCAGTACTTC
TRBJ1-2	TRBV25-1	-	-	CASSESGFGYTF	TGTGCCAGCAGCGAATCAGGGTTTGGCTACACCTTC
TRBJ2-7	TRBV29-1	-	-	CSVEFASDSYEQYF	TGCAGCGTTGAATTCGCTAGCGACTCCTACGAGCAGTACTTC
TRBJ2-1	TRBV4-1	-	-	CASSLYDKEDYNEQFF	TGCGCCAGCAGCCTCTACGACAAGGAGGATTACAATGAGCAGTTCTTC
TRBJ2-4	TRBV6-6	-	-	CASSYSMENSKNIQYF	TGTGCCAGCAGTTACTCGATGGAAAACTCCAAAAACATTCAGTACTTC
TRBJ2-1	TRBV27	-	-	CASSLSCSSYNEQFF	TGTGCCAGCAGTTTAAGCTGTAGCTCCTACAATGAGCAGTTCTTC
TRBJ1-4	TRBV28	-	few	CASSVREKLFF	TGTGCCAGCAGCGTGCGGGAAAAACTGTTTTTT
TRBJ2-7	TRBV7-9	TRBD2	-	CASSYSGRALEQYF	TGTGCCAGCAGCTATAGCGGGAGGGCCCTCGAGCAGTACTTC
TRBJ2-5	TRBV9	-	-	CASSVGGGGSGETQYF	TGTGCCAGCAGCGTAGGGGGAGGGGGCTCGGGAGAGACCCAGTACTTC
TRBJ2-5	TRBV20-1	-	-	CSAEFRVQETQYF	TGCAGTGCCGAATTTCGGGTTCAAGAGACCCAGTACTTC
TRBJ2-1	TRBV29-1	TRBD2	few	CSVRGLAGVNEQFF	TGCAGCGTTCGAGGACTAGCGGGAGTCAATGAGCAGTTCTTC
TRBJ2-7	TRBV2	TRBD2	-	CASKVMRESEQYF	TGTGCCAGCAAAGTTATGCGGGAGAGCGAGCAGTACTTC
TRBJ2-1	TRBV13	-	-	CASSPVNEQFF	TGTGCCAGCAGCCCTGTGAATGAGCAGTTCTTC